These 15 T cell receptor beta chains originate from one sample sequenced in a study of blood T cell repertoires in COVID-19. Libraries were prepared by immunoSEQ multiplex PCR; TCRdb keeps only in-frame clonotypes and omits some of them. This table holds 650,000 to 800,000 clones, around 89% found once. Sequencing was performed on peripheral blood. These receptors were taken from a woman aged 18-29 years with acute or convalescent COVID-19.

To note about this clone: Other DNA sequences from this sample encode an identical CDR3 as well. V and J are TRBV7-3 and TRBJ2-1; TRBD2 agrees at 14 bases. The CDR3 is made up of 15 amino acids. J lost 5 bases, V lost 5 bases, and 2 bases had no gene match. The germline V gene encodes CDR1 SGHTA and CDR2 FQGTGA. The CDR3 region has the DNA TGTGCCAGCAGCCCGGGACTAGCGGGGGACAATGAGCAGTTCTTC. Protein product: CASSPGLAGDNEQFF.

J is TRBJ2-2 and V is TRBV9; possibly TRBD2 for D (5 bases). Per the germline V gene, CDR1 is SGDLS and CDR2 is YYNGEE. CDR3 size: 15 residues. V was cut by 3 bases and J by 6 bases, with 15 bases left in between. The CDR3 DNA is TGTGCCAGCAGCGCCCCCACGGGAACCGCCGGGGAGCTGTTTTTT. The encoded protein is CASSAPTGTAGELFF.

The chain recombines TRBV6-5 with TRBJ1-4; D remains ambiguous. The V end was cut by 6 bases, the J end by 0 bases, with 11 bases between. In germline, CDR1 is MNHEY, CDR2 SVGAGI. CDR3 length: 15 amino acids. CDR3 loop: CASRFEVATNEKLFF. In DNA form, the CDR3 reads TGTGCCAGCAGGTTTGAGGTTGCAACTAATGAAAAACTGTTTTTT.

The V gene is TRBV6-2 or TRBV6-3, the J gene TRBJ1-2, with 8 bases that match TRBD1. CDR1 is MNHEY, CDR2 SVGEGT, per germline. With 6 bases clipped from V and 4 bases from J, the junction kept 7 bases outside the gene matches. CDR3 length: 14 amino acids. The CDR3 bases are TGTGCCAGCAGCCAGGGGGCGCGGGGCTATGGCTACACCTTC. Its protein product is CASSQGARGYGYTF.

In the case of this clone: Other DNA sequences in the same sample also yield this CDR3. This chain connects TRBV27 to TRBJ2-3; 9 bases are a match to TRBD1. V shed 3 bases, J shed 2 bases, and the junction held 3 bases outside the gene matches. The CDR3 contains 15 residues. Germline lookup yields CDR1 MNHEY and CDR2 SMNVEV (reference sequence). CDR3 region: CASSLGQGVTDTQYF. The DNA for the CDR3 is TGTGCCAGCAGTTTGGGACAGGGTGTCACAGATACGCAGTATTTT.

This clone appeared once. The same CDR3 can be traced to other DNA sequences in this sample. V usage is TRBV30 and J usage is TRBJ1-1, with 7 bases that match TRBD1. Germline V CDR1 and CDR2: GTSNPN, SVGIG (reference sequence). The CDR3 runs to 13 residues. V shed 1 base and J 4 bases; nucleotides not matched to a gene: 3. Here the CDR3 reads CAWSGQGGTEAFF. In DNA, the CDR3 is TGTGCCTGGAGTGGACAGGGCGGCACTGAAGCTTTCTTT. Filled out from reference TRBV30 and TRBJ1-1, the complete variable domain reads SQTIHQWPATLVQPVGSPLSLECTVEGTSNPNLYWYRQAAGRGLQLLFYSVGIGQISSEVPQNLSASRPQDRQFILSSKKLLLSDSGFYLCAWSGQGGTEAFFGQGTRLTVV.

The chain combines TRBV19 with TRBJ1-5, with TRBD1 matching 9 bases. This CDR3 region has 15 residues. Looked up from germline, CDR1 is LNHDA and CDR2 is SQIVND (reference sequence). The junction had 9 bases not matched to a gene; V was cut back by 6 bases and J by 6 bases. The CDR3 spells CASRYTGGEFQPQHF. DNA for the CDR3: TGTGCCAGTAGATATACAGGGGGCGAATTTCAGCCCCAGCATTTT.

The chain joins TRBV19 to TRBJ2-7; 9 nucleotides line up with TRBD1. The CDR3 spans 15 residues. J gave up 2 bases and V 4 bases, and 6 bases lay outside the gene matches. Germline values: CDR1 LNHDA, CDR2 SQIVND (reference sequence). The CDR3 DNA reads TGTGCCAGTAGTACCCCGGGACAGGGTACCTACGAGCAGTACTTC. Amino acids: CASSTPGQGTYEQYF.

This sequence joins TRBV5-1 and TRBJ1-2, with D maybe TRBD1 (5 bases). Germline-derived CDR1 and CDR2 are SGHRS and YFSETQ. The V end was cut by 3 bases, the J end by 4 bases, with 13 bases between. CDR3 length equals 14 residues. CDR3 DNA sequence: TGCGCCAGCAGCTCGGGACTTTCCCTCTATGGCTACACCTTC. Protein sequence: CASSSGLSLYGYTF.

V gene TRBV4-1 combines with J gene TRBJ1-1; 7 bases agree with TRBD1. The ends lost 0 bases at V and 2 bases at J; junction bases unmatched: 6. This CDR3 contains 16 residues. Looked up from germline, CDR1 is MGHRA and CDR2 is YSYEKL. The chain's CDR3 is CASSQDLAGGNTEAFF. For the CDR3, the DNA is TGCGCCAGCAGCCAAGATCTGGCAGGGGGAAACACTGAAGCTTTCTTT.

This clone was counted between two and nine times. This chain uses TRBV3-1 (or the pseudogene TRBV3-2) with TRBJ1-6, with TRBD1 matching over 8 bases. Germline CDR1 reads LGHDT; CDR2 reads YNNKEL (reference sequence). Trimming at V came to 3 bases and at J to 9 bases, leaving 1 base not matched to a gene. The CDR3 runs 13 residues. CDR3 sequence (DNA): TGTGCCAGCAGCCAGGGACAGGCTTCACCCCTCCACTTT. Its protein is CASSQGQASPLHF.

This clone showed up just once. The CDR3 DNA sequence: TGTGCCAGTAGTATAACCGGGACAGGGGCCAATTCACCCCTCCACTTT. Protein: CASSITGTGANSPLHF. The V and J genes are TRBV19 and TRBJ1-6; 10 nucleotides line up with TRBD1. The junction had 5 bases not matched to a gene; V was cut back by 2 bases and J by 7 bases. In germline, CDR1 is LNHDA, CDR2 SQIVND (reference sequence). This CDR3 has 16 residues. The full variable domain, its missing parts supplied by reference TRBV19 and TRBJ1-6, is DGGITQSPKYLFRKEGQNVTLSCEQNLNHDAMYWYRQDPGQGLRLIYYSQIVNDFQKGDIAEGYSVSREKKESFPLTVTSAQKNPTAFYLCASSITGTGANSPLHFGNGTRLTVT.

The V gene is TRBV7-3, the J gene TRBJ2-1, with 8 bases lining up with TRBD2. Losses at the gene ends were 0 bases for V and 5 bases for J; bases not matched to a gene: 9. Germline V gives CDR1 SGHTA, CDR2 FQGTGA. The CDR3 runs to 17 residues. As DNA, the CDR3 is TGTGCCAGCAGCTTAACAGTAGCGGGGCCAGCGGACAATGAGCAGTTCTTC. Translation gives CASSLTVAGPADNEQFF.

Here the CDR3 DNA reads TGTGCCTGGAACGTCTCGGACTCGCCGTTATCAGATACGCAGTATTTT. Translated, it gives CAWNVSDSPLSDTQYF. J is TRBJ2-3 and V is TRBV30, with D possibly matching TRBD2 (5 bases). V lost 4 bases and J lost 4, with 21 bases in between. The CDR3 has 16 amino acids. Germline assignment: CDR1 GTSNPN and CDR2 SVGIG (reference sequence). Looking up the rest from reference TRBV30 and TRBJ2-3 gives the full variable domain: SQTIHQWPATLVQPVGSPLSLECTVEGTSNPNLYWYRQAAGRGLQLLFYSVGIGQISSEVPQNLSASRPQDRQFILSSKKLLLSDSGFYLCAWNVSDSPLSDTQYFGPGTRLTVL.

The chain couples TRBV7-8 to TRBJ2-7; no clear D. This CDR3 region has 15 residues. The V gene's germline CDR1 is SGHVS and CDR2 FQNEAQ. V lost 5 bases and J 0 bases, leaving 14 bases between the germline ends. CDR3 nucleotides: TGTGCCAGCAGCCCTGGAGACGGCAGCTCCTACGAGCAGTACTTC. Protein sequence: CASSPGDGSSYEQYF.